The 22 T cell receptor beta chains presented below share a single source sample, sequenced in a study of CD8+ T cells in alopecia areata. In each case, RNA was isolated and then reverse transcribed into cDNA as the sequencing template. Using immunoSEQ multiplex PCR, the repertoire was profiled, and TCRdb retains in-frame clones only, with some absent. The top ten clones hold 5.5% to 6% of a sample with nearly 200,000 clones, over 45% of them seen once. Sample treatment: oral pan-JAK inhibitor, 5-10 mg twice daily. Sequencing was performed on CD4+ T cells sorted from blood, taken at week 24, from a patient treated with tofacitinib. Receptor source: a human donor with alopecia areata.

In regard to this clone: This may arise from a read error, as a much more abundant clone is one base away. Within the sample, other DNA sequences also encode this same CDR3. The V call is TRBV10-3, the J call TRBJ1-1; D gene uncertain. Germline assignment: CDR1 ENHRY and CDR2 SYGVKD. The CDR3 has 17 residues. The DNA of the CDR3 is TGTGCCATATCAGGCTCCGTCACAAGGGTGCCCTACACCGAAGCTTTCTTT. Amino acids: CAISGSVTRVPYTEAFF.

V usage is TRBV2 and J usage is TRBJ2-3; D is ambiguous. The germline gives CDR1 SNHLY, CDR2 FYNNEI. V lost 4 bases to trimming and J lost 2 bases, with 10 bases between them. There are 14 residues in the CDR3. CDR3 amino acids: CASSGALFTDTQYF. The CDR3 nucleotides are TGTGCCAGCAGTGGTGCGCTATTCACAGATACGCAGTATTTT.

The CDR3: CASSFGLANTGELFF. The CDR3 DNA is TGTGCCAGCAGCTTTGGACTGGCGAACACCGGGGAGCTGTTTTTT. This chain connects TRBV7-6 to TRBJ2-2; perhaps TRBD2 as D (5 bases). The CDR3 sequence is 15 residues long. Trimming cost V 3 bases and J 0 bases, with 8 bases left between them. The germline V gene encodes CDR1 SGHVS and CDR2 FNYEAQ. Full variable domain (outside the CDR3, taken from reference TRBV7-6 and TRBJ2-2): GAGVSQSPRYKVTKRGQDVALRCDPISGHVSLYWYRQALGQGPEFLTYFNYEAQQDKSGLPNDRFSAERPEGSISTLTIQRTEQRDSAMYRCASSFGLANTGELFFGEGSRLTVL.

The table lists this clone with a count of one. The gene calls are TRBV6-5 and TRBJ1-6, with TRBD1 matching 7 bases. The CDR3 covers 15 residues. The V segment lost 3 bases and the J segment 14 bases; nucleotides outside the gene matches: 13. Germline CDR1 is MNHEY and CDR2 is SVGAGI. CDR3 nucleotide sequence: TGTGCCAGCAGTTATGGGACAGAGATAATTCAGGCCCTCCACTTT. Residues: CASSYGTEIIQALHF.

The chain employs TRBV30 and TRBJ2-3; no definite D call. CDR1 is GTSNPN and CDR2 is SVGIG in the germline V gene (reference sequence). The CDR3 loop spans 11 amino acids. The V gene lost 5 bases and the J gene lost 5 bases, with 8 bases spanning the gap. The CDR3 DNA is TGTGCCTGGGAGGACCAAGATACGCAGTATTTT. Protein: CAWEDQDTQYF.

The chain links TRBV4-3 to TRBJ2-1; 7 bases map to TRBD2. Per germline, CDR1 LGHNA and CDR2 YSLEER. The CDR3 length is 17 residues. With V trimmed by 4 bases and J by 6 bases, 15 bases remained unmatched. This CDR3 is CASSPEFWGGSTNEQFF. The CDR3 nucleotides are TGCGCCAGCAGCCCCGAATTTTGGGGCGGGAGTACCAATGAGCAGTTCTTC.

This clone was recorded a few times. J is TRBJ2-5 and V is TRBV27; D tentatively fits TRBD1 or TRBD2 (6 bases each). The CDR3 length is 13 residues. V was clipped by 8 bases and J by 1 base, with 11 bases between them. CDR1 is MNHEY and CDR2 is SMNVEV in the germline V gene (reference sequence). CDR3 nucleotides: TGTGCCAGCCGGAGGGGGACCCAAGAGACCCAGTACTTC. Translated, it gives CASRRGTQETQYF.

This clone was recorded once. The chain couples TRBV29-1 to TRBJ1-5; possible D gene TRBD1, 6 bases. Trimming shortened V by 4 bases and J by 4 bases, and 11 bases separated the two germline ends. The CDR3 totals 13 residues. Germline values: CDR1 SQVTM, CDR2 ANQGSEA. The CDR3 DNA sequence: TGCAGCGTTGGAACAGGGCTAAATCAGCCCCAGCATTTT. This sequence encodes CSVGTGLNQPQHF.

This clone showed up just once. The V and J genes are TRBV27 and TRBJ2-5; TRBD2 matches at 7 bases. Germline CDR1 is MNHEY and CDR2 is SMNVEV (reference sequence). This CDR3 region has 18 residues. V lost 3 bases, J lost 3 bases, and 16 bases stayed unmatched. CDR3 sequence (DNA): TGTGCCAGCAGTTTCCTCTCGTACCGGGGACTACCGGAAGAGACCCAGTACTTC. Protein sequence: CASSFLSYRGLPEETQYF.

The CDR3 protein is CASRQAGSTEAFF. The CDR3, as DNA: TGTGCCAGCAGGCAAGCAGGGAGCACTGAAGCTTTCTTT. V usage is TRBV13 and J usage is TRBJ1-1; a weak D match, TRBD1 (5 bases). The germline V and J ends were trimmed by 6 bases and 4 bases, with 12 bases remaining between them. The CDR3 contains 13 residues. Germline-derived CDR1 and CDR2 are PRHDT and FYEKMQ (reference sequence).

This clone appeared once. J is TRBJ2-7 and V is TRBV15; D not certain. V was shortened by 3 bases and J by 7 bases, with 13 bases between the two germline ends. The germline gives CDR1 LNHNV, CDR2 YYDKDF (reference sequence). The CDR3 length is 13 residues. The DNA for the CDR3 is TGTGCCACCAGCAGTGCAAGGGTCCGGGAGCAGTACTTC. Encoded protein: CATSSARVREQYF.

This clone was found a few times. This sequence joins TRBV27 and TRBJ1-4; 7 nucleotides line up with TRBD1. CDR3 size: 18 residues. Unmatched junction bases numbered 16, after V lost 6 bases and J lost 3 bases. The germline V gene encodes CDR1 MNHEY and CDR2 SMNVEV (reference sequence). CDR3: CASSPFTTGLEANEKLFF. The CDR3, as DNA: TGTGCCAGCAGCCCCTTTACGACAGGGTTGGAGGCTAATGAAAAACTGTTTTTT.

This clone occurred a few times. V usage is TRBV30 and J usage is TRBJ1-1; unclear D gene. V shed 4 bases and J shed 1 base, with 4 bases lying between them. Germline values: CDR1 GTSNPN, CDR2 SVGIG (reference sequence). The CDR3 length is 11 residues. CDR3 DNA: TGTGCCTGGATTGGGAACACTGAAGCTTTCTTT. Protein: CAWIGNTEAFF.

The chain joins TRBV4-2 to TRBJ2-7; D perhaps matches TRBD2 (5 bases). The CDR3 loop spans 15 amino acids. Trimming left V 2 bases short and J 0 bases short, with 11 bases between. Germline CDR1 and CDR2: LGHNA and YNFKEQ. CDR3 residues: CASSQSPGLSYEQYF. The DNA of the CDR3 is TGTGCCAGCAGCCAAAGTCCAGGACTCTCCTACGAGCAGTACTTC.

DNA for the CDR3: TGTGCCAGCAGCCGACTAGCGGGAGCTGCGTCCTACGAGCAGTACTTC. Translating gives CASSRLAGAASYEQYF. The chain is built from TRBV27 and TRBJ2-7, with TRBD2 matching over 12 bases. The CDR3 is 16 residues long. V shed 6 bases and J 1 base; nucleotides not matched to a gene: 7. The germline V gene has CDR1 MNHEY and CDR2 SMNVEV (reference sequence).

The rearrangement uses TRBV7-3 and TRBJ1-2, with 7 bases identical to TRBD1. CDR1 is SGHTA, CDR2 FQGTGA, per germline. This CDR3 comprises 13 residues. Trimming cost V 4 bases and J 5 bases; bases outside gene matches: 4. The CDR3 nucleotides read TGTGCCAGCAGCTCGACAGGGTCGTATGGCTACACCTTC. It is translated as CASSSTGSYGYTF.

The chain joins TRBV30 to TRBJ2-2; D is possibly TRBD1 or TRBD2 (5 bases each). Trimming removed 3 bases from V and 5 bases from J, with 16 bases in between. Looked up from germline, CDR1 is GTSNPN and CDR2 is SVGIG (reference sequence). The CDR3 contains 15 residues. The CDR3 coding sequence is TGTGCCTGGAGCCCCGGGACGACCCTAACCGGGGAGCTGTTTTTT. Translating gives CAWSPGTTLTGELFF.

The chain is built from TRBV9 and TRBJ2-5; D not certain. Trimming left V 0 bases short and J 1 base short, with 4 bases between. This CDR3 spans 13 amino acids. CDR1 is SGDLS, CDR2 YYNGEE, per germline. This chain's CDR3 is CASSVEVQETQYF. The CDR3, as DNA: TGTGCCAGCAGCGTAGAGGTCCAAGAGACCCAGTACTTC.

The chain recombines TRBV4-1 with TRBJ1-5; 9 nucleotides align to TRBD1. Losses at the gene ends were 0 bases for V and 6 bases for J; bases not matched to a gene: 3. CDR3 length: 15 residues. Germline-derived CDR1 and CDR2 are MGHRA and YSYEKL. The CDR3, as DNA: TGCGCCAGCAGCCAAGAAGGGACAGGGACTCAGCCCCAGCATTTT. Residues: CASSQEGTGTQPQHF.

This clone was seen a handful of times. J is TRBJ1-2 and V is TRBV29-1; no firm D call. The germline V gene has CDR1 SQVTM and CDR2 ANQGSEA. The V end lost 0 bases, the J end lost 4 bases, and 12 bases lay between the germline ends. The CDR3 extends over 14 amino acids. This chain's CDR3 is CSVEDLPVLYGYTF. In DNA, the CDR3 is TGCAGCGTTGAAGATCTTCCCGTCCTCTATGGCTACACCTTC.

CDR3 loop: CASSLGTLNTGELFF. CDR3 sequence (DNA): TGTGCCAGCAGTCTCGGGACACTTAACACCGGGGAGCTGTTTTTT. The chain carries TRBV2 and TRBJ2-2; tentative D call: TRBD1 (6 bases). The CDR3 has 15 residues. Germline values: CDR1 SNHLY, CDR2 FYNNEI. Trimming left V 5 bases short and J 2 bases short, with 12 bases between.

A few counts support this clone. The chain employs TRBV7-2 and TRBJ1-1; the D gene is possibly TRBD1 (5 bases). V was cut by 5 bases and J by 8 bases, with 15 bases left in between. Germline loops: CDR1 SGHTA, CDR2 FQGNSA. This CDR3 is 13 amino acids long. The CDR3 nucleotides read TGTGCCAGCAGCATCGGGACGGACGCCGAAGCTTTCTTT. Its protein is CASSIGTDAEAFF.